This T cell receptor beta chain emerged from a study of blood T cell repertoires in COVID-19. The V and J ends lost 4 bases and 2 bases, in that order; junction bases with no gene match: 6. CDR1 and CDR2 (germline): MDHEN, SYDVKM. There are 15 residues in the CDR3. In the original processing: Reference gene primer amplification gave nucleated cell count estimates. TCRdb's copy holds only in-frame clones and misses some; the assay was immunoSEQ multiplex PCR. V, J and clone size are those of that table, while D and trimming were read from the DNA. The sample has around 130,000 clones, around 87% seen once.

Source material: peripheral blood. The clonotype was recovered from a human donor in a cohort sampled during active COVID-19. This chain joins TRBV28 and TRBJ2-7; 9 bases map to TRBD2. DNA for the CDR3: TGTGCCAGCAGTTCGATAGCGGGGGTTCCCTACGAGCAGTACTTC. Residues: CASSSIAGVPYEQYF.